A selection of T cell receptor beta chains follows, all from one sample in a study of blood T cell repertoires in COVID-19. Profiling relied on immunoSEQ multiplex PCR, and the TCRdb table lists in-frame clones only, not all of them. Of about 300,000 clones in the sample, more than 75% were seen once. The sequencing sample was made of peripheral blood. Receptor source: a woman between 45 and 60 years old with acute or convalescent COVID-19. CDR3s include the opening cysteine and the closing phenylalanine or tryptophan. Each record gives: D gene, CDR3 length, J gene, clone size, V gene, CDR3 protein, CDR3 DNA. The D gene is left open where the match is weak. Clone size is given for some rows only: seen once, a few or many times, or a class if the clone is expanded.

>TRBD2|14|TRBJ2-1|once|TRBV28
CASSLESLAGVQFF
TGTGCCAGCAGTTTAGAGAGTCTAGCGGGAGTCCAGTTCTTC
>-|18|TRBJ2-3|few|TRBV4-3
CASSQDPLATTHGDTQYF
TGCGCCAGCAGCCAAGATCCCCTTGCCACCACTCATGGAGATACGCAGTATTTT
>-|14|TRBJ1-3|-|TRBV4-3
CASSQSDRGNTIYF
TGCGCCAGCAGCCAATCAGACAGGGGAAACACCATATATTTT
>TRBD2|16|TRBJ2-1|-|TRBV15
CATSSLLAGGNNEQFF
TGTGCCACCAGCAGCCTACTAGCGGGAGGGAACAATGAGCAGTTCTTC
>-|13|TRBJ2-3|-|TRBV27
CASSLSLAGTQYF
TGTGCCAGCAGTTTATCCCTGGCGGGTACGCAGTATTTT
>-|13|TRBJ1-5|-|TRBV20-1
CSASRQLNQPQHF
TGCAGTGCTAGTAGACAGCTAAATCAGCCCCAGCATTTT
>TRBD1|15|TRBJ2-7|-|TRBV10-3
CAISNPGQGSYEQYF
TGTGCCATCAGTAATCCGGGACAGGGTTCCTACGAGCAGTACTTC
>-|14|TRBJ1-5|-|TRBV2
CASSESRGGQPQHF
TGTGCCAGCAGTGAATCGCGGGGAGGACAGCCCCAGCATTTT
>-|14|TRBJ1-2|-|TRBV6-4
CASSDSRQGGGYTF
TGTGCCAGCAGTGACTCGAGGCAGGGTGGAGGCTACACCTTC
>TRBD1|13|TRBJ1-6|-|TRBV29-1
CSVRQGPNSPLHF
TGCAGCGTTAGACAGGGACCCAATTCACCCCTCCACTTT
>-|13|TRBJ1-2|many|TRBV14
CASSPQNNYGYTF
TGTGCCAGCAGCCCACAGAATAACTATGGCTACACCTTC
>-|15|TRBJ2-7|-|TRBV11-2
CASSLVAGLTYEQYF
TGTGCCAGCAGCTTAGTGGCGGGATTAACCTACGAGCAGTACTTC
>TRBD2|15|TRBJ2-7|-|TRBV7-2
CASSLVGGGVYEQYF
TGTGCCAGCAGCTTAGTGGGGGGAGGGGTCTACGAGCAGTACTTC
>TRBD2|15|TRBJ2-3|-|TRBV7-8
CASSTGTSSADTQYF
TGTGCCAGCAGCACCGGGACTAGTTCCGCAGATACGCAGTATTTT
>-|15|TRBJ1-5|-|TRBV5-1
CASSSSGNRNQPQHF
TGCGCCAGCAGCTCGTCAGGGAATCGTAATCAGCCCCAGCATTTT
>-|14|TRBJ2-7|-|TRBV5-1
CASSPNPDSYEQYF
TGCGCCAGCAGCCCTAACCCCGACAGCTACGAGCAGTACTTC
>TRBD1|16|TRBJ2-4|-|TRBV29-1
CSVVFSGGFSKNIQYF
TGCAGCGTTGTCTTTTCAGGGGGCTTTTCCAAAAACATTCAGTACTTC
>TRBD1|14|TRBJ2-7|-|TRBV19
CASSWGTGPYEQYF
TGTGCCAGTAGTTGGGGGACAGGGCCCTACGAGCAGTACTTC
>-|15|TRBJ2-3|-|TRBV7-2
CASSPFGGPEDTQYF
TGTGCCAGCAGCCCGTTCGGCGGCCCCGAAGATACGCAGTATTTT
>-|15|TRBJ1-2|-|TRBV29-1
CSVEGGAGVYSGYTF
TGCAGCGTTGAAGGAGGGGCAGGGGTCTATTCTGGCTACACCTTC
>TRBD2|15|TRBJ2-7|-|TRBV6-2/TRBV6-3
CASSLGGLGARRGNF
TGTGCCAGCAGTCTGGGGGGACTAGGCGCCCGCCGAGGGAACTTC
>-|12|TRBJ2-3|many|TRBV7-9
CASSSGTDTQYF
TGTGCCAGCAGCTCTGGCACAGATACGCAGTATTTT
>TRBD1|14|TRBJ1-2|-|TRBV6-5
CASQNRGFRYGYTF
TGTGCCAGCCAAAACAGGGGGTTCAGGTATGGCTACACCTTC
>TRBD2|14|TRBJ2-5|-|TRBV5-1
CASSSSAGAETQYF
TGCGCCAGCAGCTCCTCAGCGGGAGCAGAGACCCAGTACTTC
>-|13|TRBJ1-2|-|TRBV7-2
CASSLETVYGYTF
TGTGCCAGCAGCTTAGAGACAGTCTATGGCTACACCTTC
>-|14|TRBJ1-3|-|TRBV30
CAWSPGTGGNTIYF
TGTGCCTGGAGTCCAGGGACTGGTGGAAACACCATATATTTT
>TRBD1|14|TRBJ1-2|-|TRBV5-5
CASSLDTGGYGYTF
TGTGCCAGCAGCTTGGACACAGGGGGCTATGGCTACACCTTC
>TRBD1|13|TRBJ2-1|-|TRBV2
CASIRDRGNEQFF
TGTGCCAGCATCCGGGACAGGGGCAATGAGCAGTTCTTC
>-|12|TRBJ2-7|-|TRBV2
CASRQVSYEQYF
TGTGCCAGTCGACAGGTCTCCTACGAGCAGTACTTC
>TRBD2|14|TRBJ2-7|-|TRBV27
CASSLGLAGVEQYF
TGTGCCAGCAGTTTGGGACTAGCGGGAGTCGAGCAGTACTTC
>-|14|TRBJ2-1|few|TRBV4-1
CASRGILRGPEQFF
TGCGCCAGCAGAGGAATCTTGCGGGGCCCAGAGCAGTTCTTC
>-|17|TRBJ1-3|-|TRBV21-1
CASSSLCLSGSGNTIYF
TGTGCCAGCAGCTCTCTATGCCTCTCGGGCTCTGGAAACACCATATATTTT
>TRBD1|16|TRBJ1-1|-|TRBV19
CASSFLPGQQNTEAFF
TGTGCCAGTAGTTTCCTACCGGGACAGCAAAACACTGAAGCTTTCTTT
>TRBD1|14|TRBJ2-1|-|TRBV6-5
CASSSGQGAGEQFF
TGTGCCAGCAGTAGCGGACAGGGGGCGGGTGAGCAGTTCTTC
>-|14|TRBJ2-7|-|TRBV28
CASSLTRANYEQYF
TGTGCCAGCAGTCTAACCAGGGCGAACTACGAGCAGTACTTC
>-|13|TRBJ2-7|-|TRBV18
CASSPGRSYEQYF
TGTGCCAGCTCACCAGGGAGATCCTACGAGCAGTACTTC
>TRBD2|17|TRBJ2-7|-|TRBV7-8
CASSSPSGTTSFYEQYF
TGTGCCAGCAGCTCCCCGAGCGGGACTACATCATTCTACGAGCAGTACTTC
>-|15|TRBJ2-1|-|TRBV7-2
CASSLGGIEGHEQFF
TGTGCCAGCAGCTTAGGAGGTATAGAGGGTCATGAGCAGTTCTTC
>TRBD1|13|TRBJ2-7|-|TRBV16
CASSHPQGVEQYF
TGTGCCAGCAGCCATCCCCAGGGGGTCGAGCAGTACTTC
>-|13|TRBJ1-2|once|TRBV13
CASSRRQYYGYTF
TGTGCCAGCAGCCGGCGACAGTACTATGGCTACACCTTC
>TRBD2|15|TRBJ2-2|-|TRBV27
CASSLLAGVHGELFF
TGTGCCAGCAGTTTATTAGCGGGAGTTCACGGGGAGCTGTTTTTT